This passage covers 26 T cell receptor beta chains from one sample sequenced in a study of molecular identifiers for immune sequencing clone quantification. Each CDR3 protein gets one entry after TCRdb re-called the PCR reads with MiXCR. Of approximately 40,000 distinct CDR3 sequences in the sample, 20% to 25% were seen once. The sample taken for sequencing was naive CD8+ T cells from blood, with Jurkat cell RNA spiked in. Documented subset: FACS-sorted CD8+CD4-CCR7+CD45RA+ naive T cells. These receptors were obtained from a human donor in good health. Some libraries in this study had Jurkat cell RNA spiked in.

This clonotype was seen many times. The CDR3 DNA is TGTGCCAGCAGTCCCGACCGTTCTCGCGGGAGCTACGAGCAGTACTTC. Protein product: CASSPDRSRGSYEQYF. The chain joins TRBV6-2 or TRBV6-3 to TRBJ2-7; 7 bases align to TRBD2. Germline V gives CDR1 MNHEY, CDR2 SVGEGT. The ends lost 5 bases at V and 3 bases at J; junction bases unmatched: 13. The CDR3 loop spans 16 amino acids.

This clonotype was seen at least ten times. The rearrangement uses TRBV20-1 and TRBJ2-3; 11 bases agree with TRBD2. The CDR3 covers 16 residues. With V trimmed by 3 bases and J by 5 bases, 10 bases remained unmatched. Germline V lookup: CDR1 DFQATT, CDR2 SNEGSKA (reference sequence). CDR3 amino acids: CSASRKTSGVLDTQYF. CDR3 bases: TGCAGTGCTAGTCGGAAGACTAGCGGGGTCTTAGATACGCAGTATTTT.

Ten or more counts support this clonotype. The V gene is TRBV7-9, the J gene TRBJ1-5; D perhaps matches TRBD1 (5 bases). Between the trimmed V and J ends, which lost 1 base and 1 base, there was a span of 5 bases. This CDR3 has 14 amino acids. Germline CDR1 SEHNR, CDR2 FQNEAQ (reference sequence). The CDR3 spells CASSLGDSNQPQHF. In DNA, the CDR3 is TGTGCCAGCAGCTTAGGGGACAGCAATCAGCCCCAGCATTTT.

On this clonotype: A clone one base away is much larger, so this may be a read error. The CDR3 DNA reads TGTGCCAGCAGCCAAAGTGACGGGGGGCGAGATACGCAGTATTTT. Translating it yields CASSQSDGGRDTQYF. V and J are TRBV3-1 and TRBJ2-3, with D possibly being TRBD2 (7 bases). Germline V gives CDR1 LGHDT, CDR2 YNNKEL (reference sequence). The CDR3 extends over 15 amino acids. Deletions cut 2 bases from V and 5 bases from J, with 14 bases between.

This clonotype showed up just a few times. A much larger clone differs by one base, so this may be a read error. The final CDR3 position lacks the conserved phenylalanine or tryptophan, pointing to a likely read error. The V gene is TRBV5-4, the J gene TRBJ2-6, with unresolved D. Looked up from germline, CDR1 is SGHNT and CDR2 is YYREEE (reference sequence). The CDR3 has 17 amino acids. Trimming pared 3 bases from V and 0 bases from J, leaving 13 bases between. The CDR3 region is CASSSTHHLSGANVLTS. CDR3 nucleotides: TGTGCCAGCAGCTCCACTCATCACCTCTCTGGGGCCAACGTCCTGACTTCC.

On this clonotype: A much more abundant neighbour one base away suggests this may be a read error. The CDR3 coding sequence is TGTGCCGGCAACCACGACACTAAGAGATCAGATACGCAGTATTTT. It encodes CAGNHDTKRSDTQYF. The chain combines TRBV7-9 with TRBJ2-3; D unclear. V shed 11 bases and J shed 4 bases, with 22 bases lying between them. Germline V lookup: CDR1 SEHNR, CDR2 FQNEAQ (reference sequence). The CDR3 loop spans 15 amino acids.

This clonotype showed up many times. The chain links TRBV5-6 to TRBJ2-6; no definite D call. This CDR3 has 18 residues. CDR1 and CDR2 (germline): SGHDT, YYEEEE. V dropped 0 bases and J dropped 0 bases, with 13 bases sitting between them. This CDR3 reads CASSLDSHINSGANVLTF. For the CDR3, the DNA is TGTGCCAGCAGCTTGGACAGCCACATCAACTCTGGGGCCAACGTCCTGACTTTC.

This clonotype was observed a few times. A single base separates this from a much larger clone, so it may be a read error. This CDR3 is CASSSTGQYMNTEAYF. The CDR3 DNA sequence: TGTGCCAGCAGCTCGACAGGGCAATACATGAACACTGAAGCTTACTTT. V is TRBV13 and J is TRBJ1-1, with 7 bases lining up with TRBD1. Germline V gene sequence: CDR1 PRHDT, CDR2 FYEKMQ (reference sequence). This CDR3 region has 16 residues.

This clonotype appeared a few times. This chain's CDR3 is CASSEHSTGELFF. The CDR3 coding sequence is TGTGCCAGCAGTGAACACAGCACCGGGGAGCTGTTTTTT. The genes are TRBV2 and TRBJ2-2; no clear D. Trimming stripped 2 bases from V and 4 bases from J, with 5 bases between. There are 13 residues in the CDR3. The germline gives CDR1 SNHLY, CDR2 FYNNEI.

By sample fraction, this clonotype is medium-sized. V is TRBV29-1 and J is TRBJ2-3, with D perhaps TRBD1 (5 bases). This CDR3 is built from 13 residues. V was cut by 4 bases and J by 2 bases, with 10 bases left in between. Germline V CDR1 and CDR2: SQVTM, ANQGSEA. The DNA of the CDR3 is TGCAGCGTTGTGGGGCCTGACACAGATACGCAGTATTTT. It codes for CSVVGPDTDTQYF.

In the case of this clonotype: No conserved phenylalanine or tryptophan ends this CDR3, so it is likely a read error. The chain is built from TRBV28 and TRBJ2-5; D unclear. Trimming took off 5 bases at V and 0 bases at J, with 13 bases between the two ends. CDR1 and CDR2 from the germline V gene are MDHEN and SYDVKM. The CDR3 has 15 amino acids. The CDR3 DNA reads TGTGCCAGCAGTCCCCTTAGAGGTAACCAAGAGACCCAGTACTCC. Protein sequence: CASSPLRGNQETQYS.

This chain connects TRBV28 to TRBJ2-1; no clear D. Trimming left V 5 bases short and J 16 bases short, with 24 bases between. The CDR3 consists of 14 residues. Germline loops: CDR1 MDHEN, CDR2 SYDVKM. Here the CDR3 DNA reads TGTGCCAGCAGTCCCAGGTGGACCTACAATGAACAATTCTTC. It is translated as CASSPRWTYNEQFF.

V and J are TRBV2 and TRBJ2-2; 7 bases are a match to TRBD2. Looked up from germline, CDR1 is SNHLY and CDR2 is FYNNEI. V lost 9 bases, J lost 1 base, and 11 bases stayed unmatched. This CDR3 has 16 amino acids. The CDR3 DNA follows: TGTGCCAGTGGATTCGGGCTAGCGGAGAACACCGGGGAGCTGTTTTTT. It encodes CASGFGLAENTGELFF.

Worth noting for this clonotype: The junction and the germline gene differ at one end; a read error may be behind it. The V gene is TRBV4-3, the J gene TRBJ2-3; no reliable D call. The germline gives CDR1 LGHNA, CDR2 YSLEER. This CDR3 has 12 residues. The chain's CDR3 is CARSQSPLEQNF. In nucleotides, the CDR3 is TGCGCCCGAAGCCAATCACCCTTGGAGCAGAATTTT.

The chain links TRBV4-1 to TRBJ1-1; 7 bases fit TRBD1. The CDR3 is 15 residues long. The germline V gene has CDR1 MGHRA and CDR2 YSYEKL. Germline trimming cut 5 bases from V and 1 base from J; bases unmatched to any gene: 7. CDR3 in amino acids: CASSSRQGPNTEAFF. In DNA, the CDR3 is TGCGCCAGCAGCTCCCGACAGGGTCCGAACACTGAAGCTTTCTTT.

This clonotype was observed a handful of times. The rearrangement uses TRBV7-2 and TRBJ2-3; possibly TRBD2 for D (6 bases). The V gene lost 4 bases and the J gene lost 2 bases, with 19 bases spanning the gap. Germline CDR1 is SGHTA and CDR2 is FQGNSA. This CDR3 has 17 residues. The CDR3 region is CASSSEGGVLSTDTQYF. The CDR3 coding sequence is TGTGCCAGCAGCTCAGAAGGCGGGGTCCTCTCCACAGATACGCAGTATTTT.

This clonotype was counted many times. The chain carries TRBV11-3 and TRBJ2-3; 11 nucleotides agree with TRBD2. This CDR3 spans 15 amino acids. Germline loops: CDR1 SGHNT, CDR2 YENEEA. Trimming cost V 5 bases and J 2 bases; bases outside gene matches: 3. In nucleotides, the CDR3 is TGTGCCAGCAGCCCTAGCGGGAGGAACACAGATACGCAGTATTTT. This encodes CASSPSGRNTDTQYF.

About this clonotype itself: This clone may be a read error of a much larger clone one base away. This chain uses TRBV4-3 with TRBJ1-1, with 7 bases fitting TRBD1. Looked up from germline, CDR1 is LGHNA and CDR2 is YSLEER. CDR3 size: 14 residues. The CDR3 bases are TGCGCCAGCAGCCGGGGACAGCAAAACACTGAAGTTTTCTTT. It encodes CASSRGQQNTEVFF.

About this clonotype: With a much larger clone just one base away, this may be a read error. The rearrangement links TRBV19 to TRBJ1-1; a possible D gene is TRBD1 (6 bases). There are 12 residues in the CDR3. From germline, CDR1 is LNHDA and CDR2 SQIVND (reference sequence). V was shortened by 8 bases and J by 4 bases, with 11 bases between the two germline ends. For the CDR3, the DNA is TGTGCCAGTCTTCAGGGGACCACTGAAGCTTTCTTT. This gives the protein CASLQGTTEAFF.

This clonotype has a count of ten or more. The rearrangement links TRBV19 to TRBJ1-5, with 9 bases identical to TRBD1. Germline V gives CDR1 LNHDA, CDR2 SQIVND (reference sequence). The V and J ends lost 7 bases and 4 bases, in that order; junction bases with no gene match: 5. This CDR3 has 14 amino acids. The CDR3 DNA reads TGTGCCAGTAAAGAAGGGACAGGGAATCAGCCCCAGCATTTT. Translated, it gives CASKEGTGNQPQHF. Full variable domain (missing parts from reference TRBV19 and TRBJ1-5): DGGITQSPKYLFRKEGQNVTLSCEQNLNHDAMYWYRQDPGQGLRLIYYSQIVNDFQKGDIAEGYSVSREKKESFPLTVTSAQKNPTAFYLCASKEGTGNQPQHFGDGTRLSIL.

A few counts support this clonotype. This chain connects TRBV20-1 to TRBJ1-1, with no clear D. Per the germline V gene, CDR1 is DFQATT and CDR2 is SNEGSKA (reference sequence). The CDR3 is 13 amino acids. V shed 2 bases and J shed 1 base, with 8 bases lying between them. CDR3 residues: CSARYRGNTEAFF. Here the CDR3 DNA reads TGCAGTGCTAGATATCGGGGGAACACTGAAGCTTTCTTT.

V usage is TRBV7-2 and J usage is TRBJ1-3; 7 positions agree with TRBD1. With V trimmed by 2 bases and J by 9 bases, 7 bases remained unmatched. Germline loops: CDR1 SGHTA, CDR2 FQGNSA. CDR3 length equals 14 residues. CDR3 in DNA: TGTGCCAGCAGCTTATCCGACAGGGCAGGCACCATATATTTT. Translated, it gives CASSLSDRAGTIYF.

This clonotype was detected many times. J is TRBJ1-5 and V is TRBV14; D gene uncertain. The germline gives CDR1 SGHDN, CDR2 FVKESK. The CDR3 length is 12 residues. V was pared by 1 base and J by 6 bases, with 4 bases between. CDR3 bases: TGTGCCAGCAGCCAAGGGGGTCAGCCCCAGCATTTT. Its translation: CASSQGGQPQHF.

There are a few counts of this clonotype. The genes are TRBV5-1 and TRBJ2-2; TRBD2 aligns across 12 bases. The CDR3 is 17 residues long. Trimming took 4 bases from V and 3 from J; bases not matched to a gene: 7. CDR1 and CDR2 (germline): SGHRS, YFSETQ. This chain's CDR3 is CASSPTSGRTDTGELFF. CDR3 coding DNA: TGCGCCAGCAGCCCGACTAGCGGGAGAACGGACACCGGGGAGCTGTTTTTT. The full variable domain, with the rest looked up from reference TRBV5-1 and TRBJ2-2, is KAGVTQTPRYLIKTRGQQVTLSCSPISGHRSVSWYQQTPGQGLQFLFEYFSETQRNKGNFPGRFSGRQFSNSRSEMNVSTLELGDSALYLCASSPTSGRTDTGELFFGEGSRLTVL.

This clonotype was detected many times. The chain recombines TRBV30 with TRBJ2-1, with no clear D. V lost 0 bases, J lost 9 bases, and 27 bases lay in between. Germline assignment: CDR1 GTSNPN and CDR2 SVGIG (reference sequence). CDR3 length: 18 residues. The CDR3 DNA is TGTGCCTGGAGTGTACCCTCTCCCTCGGTTCTAGTGTGGAGTGAGCAGTTCTTC. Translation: CAWSVPSPSVLVWSEQFF. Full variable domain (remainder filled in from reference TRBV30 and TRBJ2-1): SQTIHQWPATLVQPVGSPLSLECTVEGTSNPNLYWYRQAAGRGLQLLFYSVGIGQISSEVPQNLSASRPQDRQFILSSKKLLLSDSGFYLCAWSVPSPSVLVWSEQFFGPGTRLTVL.

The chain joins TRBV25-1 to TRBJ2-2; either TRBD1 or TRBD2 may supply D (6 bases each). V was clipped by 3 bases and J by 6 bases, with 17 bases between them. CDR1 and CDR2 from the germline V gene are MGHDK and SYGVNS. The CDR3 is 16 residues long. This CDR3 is CASSDARGGGSGELFF. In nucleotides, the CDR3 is TGTGCCAGCAGTGACGCCCGAGGGGGAGGTTCCGGGGAGCTGTTTTTT.